What follows is one TCR beta chain and its context. Its antigen remains unidentified. This record belongs to a study of T cell responses to AZD1222 COVID-19 vaccine. Study conclusions and caveats: Only six individuals given AZD1222 were seropositive at baseline.

The table came from immunoSEQ multiplex PCR; TCRdb's copy has only in-frame clones and leaves some out. The profile shows some 91,000 clones, 75% to 90% of them singletons. Trimming shortened V by 4 bases and J by 3 bases, and 9 bases separated the two germline ends. Germline-derived CDR1 and CDR2 are SGHDN and FVKESK. This CDR3 contains 13 residues. The sequencing here drew on peripheral blood, taken on day 0 of AZD1222 vaccination. This sequence originates from an adult in good health. The chain combines TRBV14 with TRBJ1-1; D uncertain. The CDR3 DNA reads as TGTGCCAGCAGCCCCCACTTTGACACTGAAGCTTTCTTT. Residues: CASSPHFDTEAFF.